Each of the 13 T cell receptor beta chains below was sequenced from the same sample in a study of CD8 T cells in Susac syndrome. RNA amounts of roughly 0.45 to 1 ug underwent reverse transcription with random hexamers. MiXCR was run by TCRdb on the immunoSEQ multiplex PCR reads, yielding one entry per CDR3 protein. This sample has about 150,000 distinct CDR3 sequences, with approximately 94% found just once. Source material: CD4+ T cells from PBMCs. The receptors were gathered from a human donor in good health.

This clonotype was found a few times. The chain's CDR3 is CSVGQGLYEQYF. DNA of the CDR3: TGCAGCGTTGGGCAGGGGCTCTACGAGCAGTACTTC. The J gene is TRBJ2-7, the V gene TRBV29-1; a weak D match, TRBD1 (6 bases). Looked up from germline, CDR1 is SQVTM and CDR2 is ANQGSEA. The CDR3 length is 12 residues. The ends were cut back, 4 bases at V and 3 bases at J, with 10 bases in the middle.

This chain uses TRBV25-1 with TRBJ2-2, with 7 positions matching TRBD1. V shed 3 bases and J 4 bases; nucleotides not matched to a gene: 11. The CDR3 consists of 17 residues. Looked up from germline, CDR1 is MGHDK and CDR2 is SYGVNS. CDR3 sequence reads: CASSDARGRDSTGELFF. CDR3 in DNA: TGTGCCAGCAGTGATGCCCGAGGCCGGGACAGCACCGGGGAGCTGTTTTTT. Together with reference TRBV25-1 and TRBJ2-2, the CDR3 gives the full variable domain: EADIYQTPRYLVIGTGKKITLECSQTMGHDKMYWYQQDPGMELHLIHYSYGVNSTEKGDLSSESTVSRIRTEHFPLTLESARPSHTSQYLCASSDARGRDSTGELFFGEGSRLTVL.

V is TRBV29-1 and J is TRBJ1-1; D gene ambiguous. The CDR3 sequence is 13 residues long. The germline V gene encodes CDR1 SQVTM and CDR2 ANQGSEA. The ends were cut back, 4 bases at V and 1 base at J, with 10 bases in the middle. CDR3 DNA sequence: TGCAGCGTTGCACCCCAGAGGAACACTGAAGCTTTCTTT. It yields the protein CSVAPQRNTEAFF.

This chain uses TRBV4-1 with TRBJ2-4; D uncertain. Per germline, CDR1 MGHRA and CDR2 YSYEKL. Trimming removed 0 bases from V and 0 bases from J, with 9 bases in between. This CDR3 comprises 16 residues. CDR3 sequence reads: CASSQDPHIAKNIQYF. In DNA form, the CDR3 reads TGCGCCAGCAGCCAAGATCCACATATAGCCAAAAACATTCAGTACTTC.

The chain is built from TRBV30 and TRBJ2-1; 13 bases fit TRBD2. Unmatched junction bases numbered 11, after V lost 5 bases and J lost 10 bases. The CDR3 loop spans 15 amino acids. CDR1 and CDR2 (germline): GTSNPN, SVGIG (reference sequence). CDR3: CAWGRTSGSVDEQFF. CDR3 nucleotides: TGTGCCTGGGGGCGGACTAGCGGGAGCGTGGACGAGCAGTTCTTC.

The V gene is TRBV7-3, the J gene TRBJ1-1; D remains unclear. The germline V gene has CDR1 SGHTA and CDR2 FQGTGA. The CDR3 length is 15 residues. Trimming took 2 bases from V and 0 from J, leaving 10 bases between them. This chain's CDR3 is CASSLGSRMNTEAFF. For the CDR3, the DNA is TGTGCCAGCAGCTTAGGAAGCCGGATGAACACTGAAGCTTTCTTT. Full variable domain (rest looked up from reference TRBV7-3 and TRBJ1-1): GAGVSQTPSNKVTEKGKYVELRCDPISGHTALYWYRQSLGQGPEFLIYFQGTGAADDSGLPNDRFFAVRPEGSVSTLKIQRTERGDSAVYLCASSLGSRMNTEAFFGQGTRLTVV.

J is TRBJ2-7 and V is TRBV20-1; D may match TRBD1 or TRBD2 (5 bases each). V shed 8 bases and J shed 3 bases, with 14 bases lying between them. The CDR3 extends over 12 amino acids. CDR1 is DFQATT and CDR2 is SNEGSKA in the germline V gene (reference sequence). CDR3 sequence: CSTGRGNYEQYF. The CDR3 DNA is TGCAGTACTGGTCGGGGCAACTACGAGCAGTACTTC.

As regards this clonotype: An end of the junction differs from the germline gene, which may be a read error. This chain joins TRBV20-1 and TRBJ2-2; D not resolved. CDR3 length equals 12 residues. The V gene's germline CDR1 is DFQATT and CDR2 SNEGSKA (reference sequence). CDR3 sequence (DNA): TGCAGTGCTGGAGATCTGGTGGGGGAGCTGTTTTTT. It is translated as CSAGDLVGELFF.

The CDR3 nucleotides are TGTGCCAGCAGCCAAGAAAGCGGGAGGGCAGCGCAGTATTTT. It codes for CASSQESGRAAQYF. The rearrangement uses TRBV14 and TRBJ2-3, with 10 bases identical to TRBD2. The germline gives CDR1 SGHDN, CDR2 FVKESK. The CDR3 spans 14 residues. J lost 10 bases, V lost 0 bases, and 4 bases had no gene match.

The chain recombines TRBV3-1 with TRBJ2-4; TRBD2 aligns across 10 bases. Germline CDR1 reads LGHDT; CDR2 reads YNNKEL (reference sequence). The CDR3 runs 16 residues. V lost 4 bases and J lost 1; bases outside the gene matches: 4. The CDR3 spells CASSPLAGEAKNIQYF. The CDR3 bases are TGTGCCAGCAGCCCGCTAGCGGGAGAGGCCAAAAACATTCAGTACTTC.

The chain has TRBV10-2 and TRBJ2-7; the D gene is possibly TRBD2 (7 bases). V was pared by 8 bases and J by 4 bases, with 15 bases between. The germline V gene has CDR1 WSHSY and CDR2 SAAADI. This CDR3 comprises 13 residues. CDR3 coding DNA: TGCGCCAGCGGGGGAGGGGGGAAGTACGAGCAGTACTTC. Its protein is CASGGGGKYEQYF.

V and J are TRBV12-3 or TRBV12-4 and TRBJ2-1, with 9 bases lining up with TRBD1. The junction had 7 bases not matched to a gene; V was cut back by 5 bases and J by 8 bases. The CDR3 is 14 amino acids. CDR3 bases: TGTGCCAGCAGTCCGGGACAGGGAGGTGATGAGCAGTTCTTC. Translated, it gives CASSPGQGGDEQFF.

The chain carries TRBV20-1 and TRBJ1-1, with D maybe TRBD1 (5 bases). Germline loops: CDR1 DFQATT, CDR2 SNEGSKA (reference sequence). V lost 3 bases to trimming and J lost 3 bases, with 14 bases between them. The CDR3 loop spans 14 amino acids. The CDR3 region has the DNA TGCAGTGCTAGTATTGCAGGGCGAGACACTGAAGCTTTCTTT. It yields the protein CSASIAGRDTEAFF.